These 6 T cell receptor beta chains were all obtained from the same sample, sequenced in a study of cytomegalovirus exposure and HLA in healthy donors. Primers: 60 Vbeta forward and 13 Jbeta reverse. Clones were sequenced by immunoSEQ multiplex PCR, and TCRdb holds only the in-frame ones, with some missing. The sample has 150,000 to 200,000 clones, roughly 87% seen once. The sample taken for sequencing was PBMCs. Receptors were obtained from a boy aged 2 to 10 in good health and CMV-seronegative.

The V and J genes are TRBV5-1 and TRBJ2-3, with 9 bases matching TRBD1. CDR1 and CDR2 (germline): SGHRS, YFSETQ. V lost 2 bases to trimming and J lost 4 bases; unmatched junction nucleotides: 5. CDR3 length: 15 amino acids. CDR3 coding DNA: TGCGCCAGCAGCTTACCGGGACAGGGTCCAGATACGCAGTATTTT. Translated, it gives CASSLPGQGPDTQYF.

The V and J genes are TRBV29-1 and TRBJ1-1; possible D gene TRBD1, 6 bases. This CDR3 contains 14 residues. V lost 2 bases to trimming and J lost 1 base, with 11 bases between them. Germline V gene sequence: CDR1 SQVTM, CDR2 ANQGSEA. The CDR3 bases are TGCAGCGTTGAATTTCAGGGGCCGAACACTGAAGCTTTCTTT. It specifies CSVEFQGPNTEAFF.

The chain combines TRBV5-6 with TRBJ1-4; perhaps TRBD1 as D (5 bases). The CDR3 is 14 residues long. Trimming removed 2 bases from V and 6 bases from J, with 11 bases in between. In germline, CDR1 is SGHDT, CDR2 YYEEEE. CDR3: CASSFSQGYEKLFF. The CDR3 bases are TGTGCCAGCAGCTTTTCGCAGGGCTATGAAAAACTGTTTTTT.

This chain connects TRBV5-4 to TRBJ1-1, with 12 nucleotides matching TRBD1. The J segment lost 4 bases and the V segment lost 0 bases, leaving 4 bases of the junction unmatched. Germline V gives CDR1 SGHNT, CDR2 YYREEE (reference sequence). The CDR3 is 16 amino acids. CDR3 residues: CASSLAAGQGATEAFF. CDR3 nucleotides: TGTGCCAGCAGCTTGGCCGCGGGACAGGGGGCCACTGAAGCTTTCTTT.

This clone was detected only once. A junction end diverges from the germline sequence, so it may reflect a read error. The V and J genes are TRBV2 and TRBJ2-2, with D maybe TRBD1 (8 bases). The CDR3 is made up of 16 amino acids. Germline V gene sequence: CDR1 SNHLY, CDR2 FYNNEI. The CDR3 DNA reads as TGTACCAGCAACGGGGGGACAGGCGCGAACACCGGGGAGCTGTTTTTT. It specifies CTSNGGTGANTGELFF.

J is TRBJ2-1 and V is TRBV5-1; 7 nucleotides match TRBD2. CDR1 is SGHRS, CDR2 YFSETQ, per germline. This CDR3 is built from 16 residues. The J segment lost 7 bases and the V segment lost 3 bases, leaving 13 bases of the junction unmatched. CDR3 nucleotides: TGCGCCAGCAGCTGGGGGGGTGGAGGGTCAGCGAATGAGCAGTTCTTC. As protein: CASSWGGGGSANEQFF. Full variable domain (missing parts from reference TRBV5-1 and TRBJ2-1): KAGVTQTPRYLIKTRGQQVTLSCSPISGHRSVSWYQQTPGQGLQFLFEYFSETQRNKGNFPGRFSGRQFSNSRSEMNVSTLELGDSALYLCASSWGGGGSANEQFFGPGTRLTVL.